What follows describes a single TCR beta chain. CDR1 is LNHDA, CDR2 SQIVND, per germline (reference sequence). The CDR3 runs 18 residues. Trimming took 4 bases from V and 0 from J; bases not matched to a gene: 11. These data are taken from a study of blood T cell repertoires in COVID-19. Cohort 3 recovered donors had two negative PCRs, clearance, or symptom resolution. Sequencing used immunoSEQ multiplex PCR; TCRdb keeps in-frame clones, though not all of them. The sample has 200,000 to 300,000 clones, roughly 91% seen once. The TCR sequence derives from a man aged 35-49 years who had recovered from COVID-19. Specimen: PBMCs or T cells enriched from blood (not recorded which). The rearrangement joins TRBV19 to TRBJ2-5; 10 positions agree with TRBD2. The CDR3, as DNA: TGTGCCAGTAGTACCATTGGGACTAGCGCTTTGTACCAAGAGACCCAGTACTTC. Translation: CASSTIGTSALYQETQYF. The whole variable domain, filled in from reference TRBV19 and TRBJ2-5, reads DGGITQSPKYLFRKEGQNVTLSCEQNLNHDAMYWYRQDPGQGLRLIYYSQIVNDFQKGDIAEGYSVSREKKESFPLTVTSAQKNPTAFYLCASSTIGTSALYQETQYFGPGTRLLVL.